What follows are 26 T cell receptor beta chains derived from one specimen sequenced in a study of CD8 T cell repertoires and HIV-1 epitope variants. The table came from immunoSEQ multiplex PCR; TCRdb's copy has only in-frame clones and leaves some out. The data show 2,500 to 3,000 clones, 73% seen once. The antigens these receptors bind are not known. Sequencing was carried out using cultured CD8+ T cells derived from PBMCs. Receptors were obtained from a male donor with HIV.

V usage is TRBV27 and J usage is TRBJ1-1, with no clear D. The V end was cut by 5 bases, the J end by 2 bases, with 12 bases between. The CDR3 runs 14 residues. Germline-derived CDR1 and CDR2 are MNHEY and SMNVEV (reference sequence). Written as DNA, the CDR3 is TGTGCCAGCAGTCCCACTCTGGGAAACACTGAAGCTTTCTTT. Its translation: CASSPTLGNTEAFF.

The chain carries TRBV5-6 and TRBJ2-3, with a possible D match to TRBD2 (6 bases). The CDR3 runs 15 residues. CDR1 SGHDT and CDR2 YYEEEE come from the germline V gene. The V end lost 5 bases, the J end lost 4 bases, and 17 bases lay between the germline ends. The CDR3 nucleotides read TGTGCCAGCAGTGGTACGGGAGCTTGGGCAGATACGCAGTATTTT. Its translation is CASSGTGAWADTQYF.

V gene TRBV4-1 combines with J gene TRBJ1-1; no firm D call. The germline V gene encodes CDR1 MGHRA and CDR2 YSYEKL. Deletions cut 1 base from V and 3 bases from J, with 12 bases between. This CDR3 is built from 15 residues. The CDR3 loop reads CASSQVDLGYTEAFF. For the CDR3, the DNA is TGCGCCAGCAGCCAAGTTGATCTCGGGTACACTGAAGCTTTCTTT.

The V and J genes are TRBV28 and TRBJ2-7, with D perhaps TRBD1 or TRBD2 (5 bases each). The CDR3 is made up of 14 amino acids. Germline values: CDR1 MDHEN, CDR2 SYDVKM. V shed 3 bases and J shed 5 bases, with 14 bases lying between them. The CDR3 loop is CASSFVSGTDEQYF. CDR3 coding DNA: TGTGCCAGCAGTTTCGTATCAGGGACCGACGAGCAGTACTTC.

This clone was counted between two and nine times. The chain links TRBV2 to TRBJ2-5, with a weak D call TRBD2 (5 bases). Between the trimmed V and J ends, which lost 6 bases and 2 bases, there was a span of 16 bases. The CDR3 is 15 residues long. Germline assignment: CDR1 SNHLY and CDR2 FYNNEI. The CDR3, as DNA: TGTGCCAGCAGCTCCGCCGGGATAGATCAAGAGACCCAGTACTTC. Amino acid sequence: CASSSAGIDQETQYF.

The genes are TRBV30 and TRBJ2-4; D is tentatively TRBD1 or TRBD2 (5 bases each). Germline V gene lookup returns CDR1 GTSNPN and CDR2 SVGIG (reference sequence). The CDR3 covers 15 residues. V was pared by 1 base and J by 6 bases, with 16 bases between. CDR3 in DNA: TGTGCCTGGAGTGCCGGGTCCGGGGCGGGAAACATTCAGTACTTC. Residues: CAWSAGSGAGNIQYF.

The chain couples TRBV6-5 to TRBJ2-2; TRBD1 agrees at 8 bases. Germline V gene sequence: CDR1 MNHEY, CDR2 SVGAGI. The CDR3 consists of 15 residues. V shed 7 bases, J shed 3 bases, and the junction held 7 bases outside the gene matches. Here the CDR3 DNA reads TGTGCCAGCAAACAGGGGGTGGTCGACACCGGGGAGCTGTTTTTT. Its protein product is CASKQGVVDTGELFF.

This clone was observed once. The genes are TRBV4-3 and TRBJ2-1; TRBD1 agrees at 8 bases. V gave up 0 bases and J gave up 9 bases; unmatched junction bases: 10. Germline V gives CDR1 LGHNA, CDR2 YSLEER. The length of the CDR3 is 16 residues. The DNA of the CDR3 is TGCGCCAGCAGCCAAGATCGGCAGGGGGCTCTCGGTGAGCAGTTCTTC. Protein product: CASSQDRQGALGEQFF.

The chain couples TRBV7-6 to TRBJ2-1, with 10 bases lining up with TRBD2. CDR1 and CDR2 (germline): SGHVS, FNYEAQ. After removal of 5 bases from V and 8 bases from J, the junction contained 6 bases not matched to a gene. The CDR3 runs 14 residues. CDR3 sequence: CASSNSGRAYEQFF. Written as DNA, the CDR3 is TGTGCCAGCAGCAACAGCGGGAGGGCCTATGAGCAGTTCTTC.

This chain uses TRBV5-6 with TRBJ2-7; D not resolved. The CDR3 runs 14 residues. V dropped 2 bases and J dropped 1 base, with 10 bases sitting between them. Per the germline V gene, CDR1 is SGHDT and CDR2 is YYEEEE. Here the CDR3 DNA reads TGTGCCAGCAGCTTTACATCAGGATCCTACGAGCAGTACTTC. Amino acid sequence: CASSFTSGSYEQYF.

The chain is built from TRBV11-2 and TRBJ2-7; TRBD1 matches at 8 bases. Trimming at V came to 1 base and at J to 4 bases, leaving 3 bases not matched to a gene. The V gene's germline CDR1 is SGHAT and CDR2 FQNNGV. The CDR3 consists of 14 residues. DNA of the CDR3: TGTGCCAGCAGCTTAGCCGGGGACAGGTACGAGCAGTACTTC. Translation: CASSLAGDRYEQYF.

This clone was recorded a few times. This chain uses TRBV27 with TRBJ1-2; D gene uncertain. Germline CDR1 is MNHEY and CDR2 is SMNVEV (reference sequence). Deletions cut 8 bases from V and 9 bases from J, with 22 bases between. This CDR3 has 14 residues. CDR3 coding DNA: TGTGCCAGCGGCTTATTGGGTCCCCATAGGAGCTACACCTTC. This encodes CASGLLGPHRSYTF.

The V and J genes are TRBV7-6 and TRBJ2-1, with D unclear. The CDR3 sequence is 15 residues long. Trimming took 2 bases from V and 4 from J, leaving 12 bases between them. CDR1 SGHVS and CDR2 FNYEAQ come from the germline V gene. CDR3 nucleotide sequence: TGTGCCAGCAGCTTACGTGGGGATCAATACAATGAGCAGTTCTTC. Translating gives CASSLRGDQYNEQFF.

The J gene is TRBJ2-5, the V gene TRBV29-1; 12 nucleotides align to TRBD2. The CDR3 has 15 amino acids. From germline, CDR1 is SQVTM and CDR2 ANQGSEA. The V and J ends lost 4 bases and 5 bases, in that order; junction bases with no gene match: 8. CDR3 loop: CSVAGTSGWRETQYF. CDR3 coding DNA: TGCAGCGTTGCAGGGACTAGCGGGTGGCGGGAGACCCAGTACTTC.

J is TRBJ1-4 and V is TRBV2; 7 bases fit TRBD1. The germline V gene encodes CDR1 SNHLY and CDR2 FYNNEI. The V gene end was trimmed by 5 bases and the J gene end by 4 bases; junction bases not matched to a gene: 7. The CDR3 totals 15 residues. The CDR3 reads CASSYGTARNEKLFF. The CDR3 nucleotides read TGTGCCAGCAGTTATGGGACAGCTCGTAATGAAAAACTGTTTTTT.

This chain connects TRBV6-1 to TRBJ2-7; unclear D gene. V shed 7 bases and J shed 0 bases, with 10 bases lying between them. The length of the CDR3 is 13 residues. Looked up from germline, CDR1 is MNHNS and CDR2 is SASEGT. The CDR3 nucleotides are TGTGCCAGCATATCGGTTTACTCCTACGAGCAGTACTTC. Its translation: CASISVYSYEQYF.

This clone has only one observation. The V call is TRBV10-3, the J call TRBJ1-1; perhaps TRBD1 as D (6 bases). The CDR3 is 12 residues long. The germline gives CDR1 ENHRY, CDR2 SYGVKD. The V end lost 6 bases, the J end lost 3 bases, and 8 bases lay between the germline ends. CDR3 sequence reads: CAISAGDTEAFF. The CDR3 DNA reads TGTGCCATCAGCGCAGGGGACACTGAAGCTTTCTTT.

The chain carries TRBV5-4 and TRBJ2-2; tentative D call: TRBD1 (7 bases). The germline V gene has CDR1 SGHNT and CDR2 YYREEE (reference sequence). The V gene lost 5 bases and the J gene lost 7 bases, with 18 bases spanning the gap. The CDR3 has 15 amino acids. CDR3 loop: CASSIQGGSRGELFF. CDR3 sequence (DNA): TGTGCCAGCAGTATCCAGGGGGGTTCTCGCGGGGAGCTGTTTTTT.

The chain joins TRBV7-6 to TRBJ2-3; the D is unclear. CDR3 length: 12 amino acids. Per the germline V gene, CDR1 is SGHVS and CDR2 is FNYEAQ. V lost 5 bases, J lost 5 bases, and 8 bases lay in between. CDR3 nucleotide sequence: TGTGCCAGCAGCGCCTTCGGAGATACGCAGTATTTT. It yields the protein CASSAFGDTQYF.

This chain uses TRBV6-1 with TRBJ2-7; D gene ambiguous. CDR1 and CDR2 (germline): MNHNS, SASEGT. The CDR3 consists of 16 residues. Between the trimmed V and J ends, which lost 3 bases and 3 bases, there was a span of 18 bases. The CDR3 spells CASSDWLADGFYEQYF. The CDR3 DNA is TGTGCCAGCAGTGATTGGCTGGCGGATGGGTTCTACGAGCAGTACTTC.

The rearrangement joins TRBV28 to TRBJ1-1; D not certain. CDR3 length: 13 residues. The V gene's germline CDR1 is MDHEN and CDR2 SYDVKM. Deletions cut 1 base from V and 8 bases from J, with 11 bases between. CDR3 sequence (DNA): TGTGCCAGCAGTTTATTGGGCTCGGGGGAAGCTTTCTTT. It translates to CASSLLGSGEAFF.

The rearrangement uses TRBV2 and TRBJ2-4; no reliable D call. CDR3 length equals 16 residues. V was cut by 3 bases and J by 8 bases, with 20 bases left in between. The germline V gene encodes CDR1 SNHLY and CDR2 FYNNEI. The CDR3 DNA sequence: TGTGCCAGCAGTGATGGATTTGGCCCCCGGATGGACATTCAGTACTTC. Translating it yields CASSDGFGPRMDIQYF.

This rearrangement joins TRBV30 to TRBJ2-2; D is uncertain. Germline CDR1 reads GTSNPN; CDR2 reads SVGIG (reference sequence). The V end was cut by 5 bases, the J end by 7 bases, with 11 bases between. The CDR3 extends over 12 amino acids. Here the CDR3 reads CAWSYGVGELFF. CDR3 bases: TGTGCCTGGTCATATGGCGTCGGGGAGCTGTTTTTT.

The V call is TRBV28, the J call TRBJ2-7; unclear D gene. Germline V gene data show CDR1 as MDHEN and CDR2 as SYDVKM. Trimming took off 3 bases at V and 2 bases at J, with 29 bases between the two ends. The CDR3 covers 20 residues. The CDR3 region has the DNA TGTGCCAGCAGTTTCCCCCCCCCTAGTCCCAATACACCTACCACCTACGAGCAGTACTTC. This sequence encodes CASSFPPPSPNTPTTYEQYF.

The chain couples TRBV4-3 to TRBJ2-6; TRBD2 might be the D (6 bases). In germline, CDR1 is LGHNA, CDR2 YSLEER. The CDR3 consists of 20 residues. The ends were cut back, 0 bases at V and 0 bases at J, with 18 bases in the middle. The CDR3 nucleotides are TGCGCCAGCAGCCAAGATAGGGACTCCGGGGCCCTCTCTGGGGCCAACGTCCTGACTTTC. This gives the protein CASSQDRDSGALSGANVLTF.

This clone was found a few times. The chain combines TRBV2 with TRBJ2-1; D call uncertain. The CDR3 totals 14 residues. Germline CDR1 is SNHLY and CDR2 is FYNNEI. V was trimmed by 0 bases and J by 3 bases, leaving 6 bases between them. CDR3 DNA sequence: TGTGCCAGCAGTGAAGCGGGCGGCTACAATGAGCAGTTCTTC. Translated, it gives CASSEAGGYNEQFF.